The 32 T cell receptor beta chains given below trace back to one sample, sequenced in a study of blood T cells in healthy people across ages. Using a J-beta primer mix together with a sample-barcoded 5' primer, a second PCR was run for about 6 to 12 cycles. MiXCR, run by TCRdb on the 5' RACE reads, gives a single entry per CDR3 protein. This table holds roughly 1.5 million distinct CDR3 sequences, roughly 43% found once. Sequencing used blood. These receptors all stem from a woman aged 18-29 years in good health.

Comments on this clonotype: One end of the junction varies from germline; a read error may be responsible. The rearrangement links TRBV4-1 to TRBJ2-3; a weak D match, TRBD2 (6 bases). Germline values: CDR1 MGHRA, CDR2 YSYEKL. This CDR3 is built from 16 residues. CDR3 sequence (DNA): TGCGCCAGTAGCCTTCTAGCGATTCCTAGCACAGATACGCAGTATTTT. Translated, it gives CASSLLAIPSTDTQYF.

The rearrangement uses TRBV4-2 and TRBJ2-1; 10 bases are a match to TRBD2. Germline V gene sequence: CDR1 LGHNA, CDR2 YNFKEQ. V shed 8 bases and J 8 bases; nucleotides not matched to a gene: 12. The CDR3 totals 15 residues. Here the CDR3 reads CASGLAGESVDEQFF. For the CDR3, the DNA is TGTGCCAGCGGTCTAGCGGGAGAATCGGTCGATGAGCAGTTCTTC.

This clonotype was seen more than once but under ten times. The rearrangement uses TRBV6-2 or TRBV6-3 and TRBJ2-7; no clear D gene. The V gene lost 0 bases and the J gene lost 3 bases, with 12 bases spanning the gap. This CDR3 spans 15 amino acids. CDR1 and CDR2 (germline): MNHEY, SVGEGT. The CDR3 DNA reads TGTGCCAGCAGTTACTCGGCCCCCTCTCGCTACGAGCAGTACTTC. The encoded protein is CASSYSAPSRYEQYF.

The J gene is TRBJ1-1, the V gene TRBV12-3 or TRBV12-4, with D possibly TRBD1 on 6 matching bases. V was trimmed by 7 bases and J by 6 bases, leaving 15 bases between them. This CDR3 has 13 amino acids. The CDR3, as DNA: TGTGCCAGCATCTTAACAGGGTACGCTGAAGCTTTCTTT. Amino acid sequence: CASILTGYAEAFF.

The rearrangement joins TRBV20-1 to TRBJ2-5; TRBD2 might be the D (6 bases). V lost 3 bases, J lost 11 bases, and 13 bases lay in between. Germline V gene data show CDR1 as DFQATT and CDR2 as SNEGSKA (reference sequence). This CDR3 has 11 amino acids. This CDR3 reads CSASGRREQYF. CDR3 DNA sequence: TGCAGTGCTAGTGGCAGACGGGAGCAGTACTTC.

At least ten counts were recorded for this clonotype. V gene TRBV7-2 combines with J gene TRBJ2-3; 14 bases are shared with TRBD2. Germline values: CDR1 SGHTA, CDR2 FQGNSA. V lost 5 bases and J lost 3; bases outside the gene matches: 7. This CDR3 is 17 amino acids long. CDR3 region: CASSPWGLAGVTDTQYF. The CDR3 DNA follows: TGTGCCAGCAGCCCCTGGGGACTAGCGGGAGTTACAGATACGCAGTATTTT. The full variable domain, its missing parts supplied by reference TRBV7-2 and TRBJ2-3, is GAGVSQSPSNKVTEKGKDVELRCDPISGHTALYWYRQSLGQGLEFLIYFQGNSAPDKSGLPSDRFSAERTGGSVSTLTIQRTQQEDSAVYLCASSPWGLAGVTDTQYFGPGTRLTVL.

This clonotype has more than one count but fewer than ten. The V gene is TRBV7-2, the J gene TRBJ1-2, with a weak D call TRBD1 (6 bases). Trimming removed 9 bases from V and 4 bases from J, with 12 bases in between. The CDR3 spans 12 residues. Germline V gene lookup returns CDR1 SGHTA and CDR2 FQGNSA. The CDR3 region is CASFTGPYGYTF. The DNA of the CDR3 is TGTGCCAGTTTTACAGGGCCCTATGGCTACACCTTC.

This clonotype was observed many times. V gene TRBV7-2 combines with J gene TRBJ2-5; D unresolved. The CDR3 is 13 residues long. CDR1 and CDR2 (germline): SGHTA, FQGNSA. Between the trimmed V and J ends, which lost 3 bases and 0 bases, there was a span of 5 bases. This chain's CDR3 is CASSLGYQETQYF. Here the CDR3 DNA reads TGTGCCAGCAGCTTGGGGTACCAAGAGACCCAGTACTTC.

This clonotype was observed a few times. The V gene is TRBV24-1, the J gene TRBJ2-1; tentatively, D is TRBD1 or TRBD2 (5 bases each). CDR1 and CDR2 (germline): KGHDR, SFDVKD. The CDR3 is 15 amino acids. V gave up 5 bases and J gave up 7 bases, with 17 bases separating them. In DNA form, the CDR3 reads TGTGCCACCAGTGGTCTCTTGGGACCAGATAATGAGCAGTTCTTC. Its protein is CATSGLLGPDNEQFF.

The chain couples TRBV27 to TRBJ2-7; D might be TRBD2 (5 bases). CDR3 length equals 17 residues. The V and J ends lost 3 bases and 1 base respectively, with 19 bases between them. The V gene's germline CDR1 is MNHEY and CDR2 SMNVEV (reference sequence). Here the CDR3 reads CASSFRNPGSYSYEQYF. CDR3 bases: TGTGCCAGCAGTTTTAGGAACCCGGGATCTTATTCCTACGAGCAGTACTTC.

The CDR3 DNA reads as TGTGCCAGCAGTTACTTTGTGGACAGTTCATACGAGCAGTACTTC. Translating gives CASSYFVDSSYEQYF. This chain joins TRBV6-5 and TRBJ2-5; D might be TRBD1 (6 bases). TRBJ2-7 matches the DNA end more closely, so the J call is doubtful. Germline V gene sequence: CDR1 MNHEY, CDR2 SVGAGI. The CDR3 consists of 15 residues.

The chain joins TRBV7-3 to TRBJ2-3, with 8 bases lining up with TRBD2. The CDR3 sequence is 16 residues long. V trimming: 0 bases; J trimming: 2 bases; junction bases outside the gene matches: 4. Germline values: CDR1 SGHTA, CDR2 FQGTGA. The CDR3 DNA follows: TGTGCCAGCAGCTTAACTATTAGCGGGGACACAGATACGCAGTATTTT. Translated, it gives CASSLTISGDTDTQYF.

The chain is built from TRBV2 and TRBJ2-3, with 8 bases aligning to TRBD2. Germline trimming cut 8 bases from V and 5 bases from J; bases unmatched to any gene: 9. Germline V lookup: CDR1 SNHLY, CDR2 FYNNEI. The CDR3 extends over 14 amino acids. The CDR3 DNA follows: TGTGCCAGCCGAACAGCGGGAGCAAAAGATACGCAGTATTTT. Protein sequence: CASRTAGAKDTQYF.

This chain uses TRBV28 with TRBJ2-1; 9 bases are shared with TRBD2. The CDR3 runs 16 residues. In germline, CDR1 is MDHEN, CDR2 SYDVKM. J gave up 7 bases and V 10 bases, and 17 bases lay outside the gene matches. In DNA form, the CDR3 reads TGTGCCACCCTAGTTTCCCTTAGCGGGAGTAAGAATGAGCAGTTCTTC. Its protein is CATLVSLSGSKNEQFF.

This clonotype occurred a few times. J is TRBJ1-2 and V is TRBV20-1; TRBD1 matches at 8 bases. The CDR3 is 13 amino acids. CDR1 DFQATT and CDR2 SNEGSKA come from the germline V gene (reference sequence). J was trimmed by 6 bases and V by 4 bases; bases with no gene match: 7. CDR3 sequence reads: CSATPQGANGYTF. Written as DNA, the CDR3 is TGCAGTGCTACCCCCCAGGGGGCGAATGGCTACACCTTC.

The CDR3 loop is CASSPGSAFTDTQYF. In DNA, the CDR3 is TGTGCCAGCAGCCCAGGGTCGGCTTTTACAGATACGCAGTATTTT. The chain uses TRBV9 and TRBJ2-3, with D possibly being TRBD1 (5 bases). Trimming removed 4 bases from V and 3 bases from J, with 15 bases in between. CDR1 is SGDLS, CDR2 YYNGEE, per germline. The CDR3 runs to 15 residues.

The V and J genes are TRBV19 and TRBJ2-3; 15 bases match TRBD2. The germline CDR1 and CDR2 sequences are LNHDA and SQIVND (reference sequence). The CDR3 runs 16 residues. With 7 bases clipped from V and 4 bases from J, the junction kept 6 bases outside the gene matches. CDR3 sequence (DNA): TGTGCCAGTACCGACGGACTAGCGGGGGGGCCAGATACGCAGTATTTT. Its translation: CASTDGLAGGPDTQYF.

In this sample, this clonotype turned up a few times. This chain links TRBV30 with TRBJ2-3; D is possibly TRBD1 (6 bases). The CDR3 runs 15 residues. Germline CDR1 GTSNPN, CDR2 SVGIG (reference sequence). Trimming stripped 4 bases from V and 0 bases from J, with 14 bases between. The CDR3 reads CAWMGDTTSTDTQYF. CDR3 coding DNA: TGTGCCTGGATGGGGGACACCACTAGCACAGATACGCAGTATTTT.

This clonotype showed up just a few times. The CDR3 DNA reads TGTGCCAGCAGCGTCGACCGGACAGCCATCAACACTGAAGCTTTCTTT. Amino acid sequence: CASSVDRTAINTEAFF. The chain is built from TRBV9 and TRBJ1-1; D perhaps matches TRBD1 (6 bases). Germline V gene data show CDR1 as SGDLS and CDR2 as YYNGEE. The CDR3 sequence is 16 residues long. V was cut by 2 bases and J by 2 bases, with 16 bases left in between.

The rearrangement uses TRBV12-3 or TRBV12-4 and TRBJ2-5; TRBD1 matches 7 bases. J lost 3 bases, V lost 3 bases, and 13 bases had no gene match. The CDR3 consists of 17 residues. CDR3 bases: TGTGCCAGCAGTTTTTCCCCACAGGGGACACTCGAAGAGACCCAGTACTTC. Translation gives CASSFSPQGTLEETQYF.

The chain joins TRBV29-1 to TRBJ2-5; 13 bases are a match to TRBD2. CDR3 length: 14 residues. Germline V gene sequence: CDR1 SQVTM, CDR2 ANQGSEA. The J segment lost 5 bases and the V segment lost 4 bases, leaving 4 bases of the junction unmatched. CDR3 bases: TGCAGCGTTGGAAGACTAGCGGGAGGCGAGACCCAGTACTTC. Amino acid sequence: CSVGRLAGGETQYF.

The rearrangement links TRBV28 to TRBJ2-3; perhaps TRBD1 as D (5 bases). Germline CDR1 reads MDHEN; CDR2 reads SYDVKM. Deletions cut 5 bases from V and 1 base from J, with 16 bases between. CDR3 length: 16 residues. In nucleotides, the CDR3 is TGTGCCAGCAGTCCGCCAGGGTTTCGTGGCACAGATACGCAGTATTTT. Its protein product is CASSPPGFRGTDTQYF. The full variable domain, completed using reference TRBV28 and TRBJ2-3, is DVKVTQSSRYLVKRTGEKVFLECVQDMDHENMFWYRQDPGLGLRLIYFSYDVKMKEKGDIPEGYSVSREKKERFSLILESASTNQTSMYLCASSPPGFRGTDTQYFGPGTRLTVL.

The V call is TRBV6-2 or TRBV6-3, the J call TRBJ2-1, with 14 nucleotides matching TRBD2. Germline values: CDR1 MNHEY, CDR2 SVGEGT. The CDR3 is 17 amino acids. J gave up 2 bases and V 4 bases, and 4 bases lay outside the gene matches. CDR3 in DNA: TGTGCCAGCAGTTCGACTAGCGGGGGGGCCACCTACAATGAGCAGTTCTTC. Translation gives CASSSTSGGATYNEQFF.

A few counts support this clonotype. The chain has TRBV7-9 and TRBJ1-4, with 9 bases identical to TRBD1. The J segment lost 7 bases and the V segment lost 1 base, leaving 4 bases of the junction unmatched. The CDR3 spans 15 residues. Looked up from germline, CDR1 is SEHNR and CDR2 is FQNEAQ (reference sequence). The CDR3 loop is CASSLGTGVREKLFF. DNA of the CDR3: TGTGCCAGCAGCTTAGGGACAGGGGTTCGTGAAAAACTGTTTTTT.

In this sample, this clonotype turned up a few times. The V call is TRBV7-6, the J call TRBJ2-7, with a tentative D call TRBD2 (6 bases). Germline V gene lookup returns CDR1 SGHVS and CDR2 FNYEAQ. This CDR3 is 14 amino acids long. V lost 4 bases and J 0 bases, leaving 10 bases between the germline ends. CDR3: CASSSDYHSYEQYF. CDR3 DNA sequence: TGTGCCAGCAGCTCGGACTACCACTCCTACGAGCAGTACTTC.

This sequence joins TRBV20-1 and TRBJ1-1; TRBD1 might be the D (5 bases). This CDR3 region has 15 residues. Germline V gene sequence: CDR1 DFQATT, CDR2 SNEGSKA (reference sequence). The V end lost 0 bases, the J end lost 4 bases, and 15 bases lay between the germline ends. The DNA for the CDR3 is TGCAGTGCTAGAGATCGGCAGGGATGGGGCACTGAAGCTTTCTTT. Amino acid sequence: CSARDRQGWGTEAFF.

The gene calls are TRBV20-1 and TRBJ2-3; the D gene is possibly TRBD2 (5 bases). The CDR3 length is 13 residues. Trimming took 2 bases from V and 4 from J, leaving 10 bases between them. CDR1 DFQATT and CDR2 SNEGSKA come from the germline V gene (reference sequence). Here the CDR3 reads CSARYRLSDTQYF. CDR3 DNA sequence: TGCAGTGCTAGATATCGACTATCAGATACGCAGTATTTT.

The chain is built from TRBV6-5 and TRBJ2-2, with unresolved D. The V end was cut by 3 bases, the J end by 6 bases, with 17 bases between. Per the germline V gene, CDR1 is MNHEY and CDR2 is SVGAGI. The CDR3 has 16 residues. CDR3 sequence reads: CASSYWVRPSSGELFF. The CDR3 DNA sequence: TGTGCCAGCAGTTATTGGGTTAGACCCTCTTCCGGGGAGCTGTTTTTT.

The chain combines TRBV7-8 with TRBJ2-5; D not certain. In germline, CDR1 is SGHVS, CDR2 FQNEAQ. The CDR3 spans 19 residues. Deletions cut 5 bases from V and 5 bases from J, with 30 bases between. CDR3 in amino acids: CASSTYRGPTLRRLETQYF. As DNA, the CDR3 is TGTGCCAGCAGCACCTATAGAGGCCCCACACTCAGACGGTTGGAGACCCAGTACTTC.

Regarding this clonotype: The junction shows a germline mismatch at one end, possibly a read error. The chain couples TRBV18 to TRBJ1-6; D gene uncertain. The CDR3 consists of 14 residues. In germline, CDR1 is KGHSH, CDR2 LQKENI. The CDR3 coding sequence is TGTGCCAGCCCACCTAGCGGGCTCTATTCACCCCTCCACTTT. This codes for CASPPSGLYSPLHF.

The chain has TRBV25-1 and TRBJ1-1; the match to TRBD1 covers 7 bases. With 7 bases clipped from V and 0 bases from J, the junction kept 2 bases outside the gene matches. This CDR3 has 13 residues. Germline lookup yields CDR1 MGHDK and CDR2 SYGVNS. CDR3 in DNA: TGTGCCAGCACACAGGGGATGAACACTGAAGCTTTCTTT. Translated, it gives CASTQGMNTEAFF.

A few counts support this clonotype. The chain uses TRBV4-2 and TRBJ1-4, with TRBD1 as a possible D gene (6 bases). The CDR3 covers 16 residues. The germline CDR1 and CDR2 sequences are LGHNA and YNFKEQ. Trimming removed 4 bases from V and 5 bases from J, with 17 bases in between. CDR3 sequence: CASSLQLQGANEKLFF. The CDR3, as DNA: TGTGCCAGCAGCCTACAACTACAGGGAGCCAATGAAAAACTGTTTTTT.